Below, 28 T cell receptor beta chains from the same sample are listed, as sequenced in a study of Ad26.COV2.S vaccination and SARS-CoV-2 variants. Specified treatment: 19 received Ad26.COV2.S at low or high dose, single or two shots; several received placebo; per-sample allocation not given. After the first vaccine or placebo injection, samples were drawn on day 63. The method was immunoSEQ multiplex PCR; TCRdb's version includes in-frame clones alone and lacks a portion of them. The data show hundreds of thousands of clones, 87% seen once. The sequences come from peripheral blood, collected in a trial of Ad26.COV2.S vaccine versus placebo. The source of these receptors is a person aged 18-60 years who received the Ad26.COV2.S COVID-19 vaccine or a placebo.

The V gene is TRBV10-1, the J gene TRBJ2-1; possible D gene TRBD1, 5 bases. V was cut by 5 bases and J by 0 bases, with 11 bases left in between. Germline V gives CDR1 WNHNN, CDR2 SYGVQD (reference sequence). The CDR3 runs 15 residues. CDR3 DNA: TGCGCCAGCAGTTTACACAGGAGCTCCTACAATGAGCAGTTCTTC. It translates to CASSLHRSSYNEQFF.

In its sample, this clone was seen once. CDR3 DNA: TGTGCCAGCAGCGTTACCGGGACTAGCACCACCGGGGAGCTGTTTTTT. This encodes CASSVTGTSTTGELFF. The chain links TRBV9 to TRBJ2-2, with 9 bases aligning to TRBD2. J was trimmed by 4 bases and V by 2 bases; bases with no gene match: 6. Germline V gene lookup returns CDR1 SGDLS and CDR2 YYNGEE. The CDR3 runs to 16 residues.

In DNA form, the CDR3 reads TGTGCCAGCTCCGGGACAGGGGGCGTGAGCAATCAGCCCCAGCATTTT. Protein: CASSGTGGVSNQPQHF. The J gene is TRBJ1-5, the V gene TRBV19; 12 bases are a match to TRBD1. The V gene end was trimmed by 9 bases and the J gene end by 1 base; junction bases not matched to a gene: 7. The CDR3 sequence is 16 residues long. Germline V gives CDR1 LNHDA, CDR2 SQIVND (reference sequence).

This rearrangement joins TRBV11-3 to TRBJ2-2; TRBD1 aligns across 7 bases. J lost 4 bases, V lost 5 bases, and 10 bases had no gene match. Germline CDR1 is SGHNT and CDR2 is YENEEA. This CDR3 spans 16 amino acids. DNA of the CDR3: TGTGCCAGCAGCCCCCGGACAGGCCGGACCACCGGGGAGCTGTTTTTT. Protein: CASSPRTGRTTGELFF.

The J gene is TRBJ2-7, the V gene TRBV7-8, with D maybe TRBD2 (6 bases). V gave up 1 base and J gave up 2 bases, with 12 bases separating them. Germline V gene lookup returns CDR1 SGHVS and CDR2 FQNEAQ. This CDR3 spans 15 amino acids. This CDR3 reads CASSLELAATYEQYF. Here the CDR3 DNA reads TGTGCCAGCAGCTTAGAGTTAGCGGCCACCTACGAGCAGTACTTC.

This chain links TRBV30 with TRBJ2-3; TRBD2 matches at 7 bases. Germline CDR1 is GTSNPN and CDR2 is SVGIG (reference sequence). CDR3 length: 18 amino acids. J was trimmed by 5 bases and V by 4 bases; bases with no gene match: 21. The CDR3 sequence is CAWTAAVGGDPYVDTQYF. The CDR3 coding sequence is TGTGCCTGGACCGCCGCGGTTGGGGGGGATCCCTACGTAGATACGCAGTATTTT.

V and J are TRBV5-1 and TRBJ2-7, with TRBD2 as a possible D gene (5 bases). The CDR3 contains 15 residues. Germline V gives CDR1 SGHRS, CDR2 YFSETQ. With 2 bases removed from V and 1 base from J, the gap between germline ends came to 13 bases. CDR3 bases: TGCGCCAGCAGCTTACGAGGACTGTCTTCCTACGAGCAGTACTTC. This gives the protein CASSLRGLSSYEQYF.

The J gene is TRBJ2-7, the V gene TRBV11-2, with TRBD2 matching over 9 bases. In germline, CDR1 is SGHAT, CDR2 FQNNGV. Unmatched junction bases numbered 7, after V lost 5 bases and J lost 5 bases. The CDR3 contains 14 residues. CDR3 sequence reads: CASSRSGSNNEQYF. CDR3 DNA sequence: TGTGCCAGCAGCCGTAGCGGGAGTAACAACGAGCAGTACTTC.

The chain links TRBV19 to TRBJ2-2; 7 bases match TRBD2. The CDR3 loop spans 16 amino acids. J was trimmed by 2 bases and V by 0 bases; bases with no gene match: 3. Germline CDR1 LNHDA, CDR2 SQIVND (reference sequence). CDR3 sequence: CASSIDGGINTGELFF. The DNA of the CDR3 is TGTGCCAGTAGTATAGACGGGGGGATTAACACCGGGGAGCTGTTTTTT.

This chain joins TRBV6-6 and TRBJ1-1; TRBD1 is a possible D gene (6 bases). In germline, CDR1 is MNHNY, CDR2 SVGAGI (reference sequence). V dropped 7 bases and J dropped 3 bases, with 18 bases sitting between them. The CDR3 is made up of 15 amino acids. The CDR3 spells CASTTVWAGDTEAFF. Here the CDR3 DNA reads TGTGCCAGCACAACCGTCTGGGCAGGGGACACTGAAGCTTTCTTT.

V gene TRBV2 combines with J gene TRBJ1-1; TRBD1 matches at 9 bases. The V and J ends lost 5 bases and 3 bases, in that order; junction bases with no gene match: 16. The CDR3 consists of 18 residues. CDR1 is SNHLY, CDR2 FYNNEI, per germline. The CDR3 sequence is CASSTSGTGMTFYTEAFF. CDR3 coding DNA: TGTGCCAGCAGTACCTCCGGGACAGGGATGACTTTTTACACTGAAGCTTTCTTT. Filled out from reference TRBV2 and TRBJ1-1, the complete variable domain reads EPEVTQTPSHQVTQMGQEVILRCVPISNHLYFYWYRQILGQKVEFLVSFYNNEISEKSEIFDDQFSVERPDGSNFTLKIRSTKLEDSAMYFCASSTSGTGMTFYTEAFFGQGTRLTVV.

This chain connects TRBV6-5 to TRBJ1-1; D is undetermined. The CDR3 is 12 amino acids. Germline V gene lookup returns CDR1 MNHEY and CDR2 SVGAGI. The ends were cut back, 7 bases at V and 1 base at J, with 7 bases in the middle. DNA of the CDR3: TGTGCCAGCATTCGGCGGAACACTGAAGCTTTCTTT. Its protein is CASIRRNTEAFF.

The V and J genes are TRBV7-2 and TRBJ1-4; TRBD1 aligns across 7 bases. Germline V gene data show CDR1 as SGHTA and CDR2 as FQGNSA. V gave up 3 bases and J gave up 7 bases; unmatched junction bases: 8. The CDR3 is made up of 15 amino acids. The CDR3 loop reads CASSFMGRGVEKLFF. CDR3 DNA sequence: TGTGCCAGCAGCTTTATGGGCAGGGGGGTTGAAAAACTGTTTTTT.

The CDR3 DNA reads TGTGCCAGCTCAACGGGGGGCAGCTCAGGGAATCAGCCCCAGCATTTT. Its protein product is CASSTGGSSGNQPQHF. The chain recombines TRBV18 with TRBJ1-5, with D possibly matching TRBD1 (6 bases). Trimming pared 5 bases from V and 4 bases from J, leaving 18 bases between. The CDR3 totals 16 residues. Germline CDR1 and CDR2: KGHSH and LQKENI.

CDR3 protein: CASSWGEFYSPLHF. The CDR3 DNA reads as TGTGCCAGCAGCTGGGGAGAGTTCTATTCACCCCTCCACTTT. The V and J genes are TRBV6-5 and TRBJ1-6, with D uncertain. V was trimmed by 6 bases and J by 8 bases, leaving 14 bases between them. This CDR3 is 14 amino acids long. CDR1 MNHEY and CDR2 SVGAGI come from the germline V gene.

As DNA, the CDR3 is TGTGCCAGCAGTGAAGGGCGAACTAATGAAAAACTGTTTTTT. Translation gives CASSEGRTNEKLFF. V usage is TRBV6-1 and J usage is TRBJ1-4; D is unresolved. Germline CDR1 and CDR2: MNHNS and SASEGT. The V and J ends lost 1 base and 1 base respectively, with 4 bases between them. The CDR3 length is 14 residues.

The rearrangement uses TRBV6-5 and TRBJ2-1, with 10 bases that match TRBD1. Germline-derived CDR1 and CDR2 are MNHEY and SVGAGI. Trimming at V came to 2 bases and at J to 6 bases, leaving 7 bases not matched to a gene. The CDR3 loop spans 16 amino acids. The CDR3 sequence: CASSYGLGTGVNEQFF. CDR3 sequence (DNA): TGTGCCAGCAGTTACGGGTTAGGGACAGGGGTCAATGAGCAGTTCTTC.

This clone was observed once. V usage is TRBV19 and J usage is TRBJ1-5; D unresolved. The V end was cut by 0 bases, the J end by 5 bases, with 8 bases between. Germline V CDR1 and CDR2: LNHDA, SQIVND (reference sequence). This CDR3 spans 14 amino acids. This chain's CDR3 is CASSIDPEDQPQHF. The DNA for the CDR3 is TGTGCCAGTAGTATAGATCCCGAGGATCAGCCCCAGCATTTT.

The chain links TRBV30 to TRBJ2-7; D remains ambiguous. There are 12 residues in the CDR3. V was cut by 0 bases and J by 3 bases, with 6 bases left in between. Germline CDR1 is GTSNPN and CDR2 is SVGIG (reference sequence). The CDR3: CAWSVNSYEQYF. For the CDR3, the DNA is TGTGCCTGGAGTGTAAACAGCTACGAGCAGTACTTC.

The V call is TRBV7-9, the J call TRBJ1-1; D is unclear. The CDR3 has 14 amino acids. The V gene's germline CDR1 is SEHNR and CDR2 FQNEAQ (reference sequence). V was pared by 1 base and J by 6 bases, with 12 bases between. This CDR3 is CASSLESDGPEAFF. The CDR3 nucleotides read TGTGCCAGCAGCTTAGAGTCAGACGGTCCTGAAGCTTTCTTT. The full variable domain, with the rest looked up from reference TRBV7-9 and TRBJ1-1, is DTGVSQNPRHKITKRGQNVTFRCDPISEHNRLYWYRQTLGQGPEFLTYFQNEAQLEKSRLLSDRFSAERPKGSFSTLEIQRTEQGDSAMYLCASSLESDGPEAFFGQGTRLTVV.

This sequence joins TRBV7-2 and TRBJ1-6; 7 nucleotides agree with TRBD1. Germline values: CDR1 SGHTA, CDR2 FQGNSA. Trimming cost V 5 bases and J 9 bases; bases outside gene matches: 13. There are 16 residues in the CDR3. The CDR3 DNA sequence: TGTGCCAGCAGCCCGCAAGGAGGGGGCACAGTTTCACCCCTCCACTTT. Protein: CASSPQGGGTVSPLHF.

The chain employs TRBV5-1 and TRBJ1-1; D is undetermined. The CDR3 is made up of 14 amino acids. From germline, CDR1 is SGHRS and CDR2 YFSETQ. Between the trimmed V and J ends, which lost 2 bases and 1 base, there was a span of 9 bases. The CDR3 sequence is CASSFRAANTEAFF. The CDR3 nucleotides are TGCGCCAGCAGCTTTAGAGCTGCGAACACTGAAGCTTTCTTT.

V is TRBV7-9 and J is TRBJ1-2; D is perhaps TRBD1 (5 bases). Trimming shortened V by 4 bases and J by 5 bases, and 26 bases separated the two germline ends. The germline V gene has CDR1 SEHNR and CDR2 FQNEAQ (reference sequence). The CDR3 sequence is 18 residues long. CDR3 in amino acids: CASSYPNMNQGGEYGYTF. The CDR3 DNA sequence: TGTGCCAGCAGCTACCCCAACATGAACCAGGGAGGGGAGTATGGCTACACCTTC. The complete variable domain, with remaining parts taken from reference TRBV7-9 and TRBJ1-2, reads DTGVSQNPRHKITKRGQNVTFRCDPISEHNRLYWYRQTLGQGPEFLTYFQNEAQLEKSRLLSDRFSAERPKGSFSTLEIQRTEQGDSAMYLCASSYPNMNQGGEYGYTFGSGTRLTVV.

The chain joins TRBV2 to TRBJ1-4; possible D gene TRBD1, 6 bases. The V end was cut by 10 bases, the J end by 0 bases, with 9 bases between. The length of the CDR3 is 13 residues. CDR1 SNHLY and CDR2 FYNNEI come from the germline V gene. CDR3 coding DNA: TGTGCCAACAACAGGGCAACTAATGAAAAACTGTTTTTT. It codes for CANNRATNEKLFF.

The CDR3 DNA is TGTGCCAGCAGTCCCCATAGCGGGAGGGCTTCGAATTACAATGAGCAGTTCTTC. Translation gives CASSPHSGRASNYNEQFF. The chain links TRBV28 to TRBJ2-1; 11 positions match TRBD2. The CDR3 has 18 amino acids. V dropped 5 bases and J dropped 4; count of bases not matched to a gene: 13. Germline V lookup: CDR1 MDHEN, CDR2 SYDVKM. The complete variable domain, with remaining parts taken from reference TRBV28 and TRBJ2-1, reads DVKVTQSSRYLVKRTGEKVFLECVQDMDHENMFWYRQDPGLGLRLIYFSYDVKMKEKGDIPEGYSVSREKKERFSLILESASTNQTSMYLCASSPHSGRASNYNEQFFGPGTRLTVL.

CDR3 DNA: TGTGCCAGCAGTTTCAGCGGGGGGGCCCGAGAGACCCAGTACTTC. Protein product: CASSFSGGARETQYF. The chain uses TRBV27 and TRBJ2-5; TRBD2 matches at 10 bases. The ends lost 3 bases at V and 4 bases at J; junction bases unmatched: 5. This CDR3 is 15 amino acids long. Germline CDR1 is MNHEY and CDR2 is SMNVEV (reference sequence).

The CDR3 sequence: CASSQLPSSYNEQFF. The CDR3 DNA reads as TGCGCCAGCAGCCAACTTCCCAGCTCCTACAATGAGCAGTTCTTC. The chain uses TRBV4-1 and TRBJ2-1; D remains ambiguous. Germline assignment: CDR1 MGHRA and CDR2 YSYEKL. The V end was cut by 2 bases, the J end by 0 bases, with 8 bases between. This CDR3 has 15 amino acids.

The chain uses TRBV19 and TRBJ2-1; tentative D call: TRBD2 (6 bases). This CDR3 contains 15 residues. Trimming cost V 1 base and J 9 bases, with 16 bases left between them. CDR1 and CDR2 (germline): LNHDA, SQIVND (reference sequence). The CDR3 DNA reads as TGTGCCAGTAGTATAGTGGGGACTTCTTTAAGTGAGCAGTTCTTC. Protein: CASSIVGTSLSEQFF.